Presented here are 25 T cell receptor beta chains from one specimen sequenced in a study of low-dose radiotherapy and immunotherapy resistance in tumors. Primers targeting TRAV and TRBV primed first-strand cDNA, covering alpha and beta chains. A constant-region primer paired with the V-primer adapter amplified TCRs over about 19 PCR cycles. A single record per CDR3 protein comes from TCRdb applying MiXCR to the reads. The data show under 90,000 distinct CDR3 sequences, 15% to 20% seen once. Noted time point: before trial treatment. Sequenced here: PBMCs, sampled before treatment. The receptors originated from a male donor with prostate cancer.

This clonotype was found many times. The chain uses TRBV19 and TRBJ2-2; TRBD2 agrees at 7 bases. Germline loops: CDR1 LNHDA, CDR2 SQIVND (reference sequence). This CDR3 has 15 residues. V trimming: 3 bases; J trimming: 2 bases; junction bases outside the gene matches: 3. The chain's CDR3 is CASSITGLNTGELFF. DNA for the CDR3: TGTGCCAGTAGTATTACGGGACTAAACACCGGGGAGCTGTTTTTT. Full variable domain (missing parts from reference TRBV19 and TRBJ2-2): DGGITQSPKYLFRKEGQNVTLSCEQNLNHDAMYWYRQDPGQGLRLIYYSQIVNDFQKGDIAEGYSVSREKKESFPLTVTSAQKNPTAFYLCASSITGLNTGELFFGEGSRLTVL.

The table lists this clonotype with many counts. The rearrangement joins TRBV5-1 to TRBJ1-1, with D unresolved. The CDR3 length is 15 residues. V was shortened by 0 bases and J by 1 base, with 10 bases between the two germline ends. Germline V gene sequence: CDR1 SGHRS, CDR2 YFSETQ. CDR3 protein: CASSLASIQNTEAFF. CDR3 DNA: TGCGCCAGCAGCTTGGCCAGTATCCAGAACACTGAAGCTTTCTTT.

This clonotype was detected many times. V gene TRBV29-1 combines with J gene TRBJ1-1; D is unclear. Germline V gene lookup returns CDR1 SQVTM and CDR2 ANQGSEA. CDR3 length: 12 amino acids. The V gene lost 4 bases and the J gene lost 1 base, with 7 bases spanning the gap. CDR3 sequence reads: CSVGWGNTEAFF. For the CDR3, the DNA is TGCAGCGTTGGATGGGGGAACACTGAAGCTTTCTTT.

This sequence joins TRBV3-1 and TRBJ2-3; D not certain. Germline V gene lookup returns CDR1 LGHDT and CDR2 YNNKEL (reference sequence). The CDR3 totals 12 residues. V was pared by 4 bases and J by 6 bases, with 8 bases between. The CDR3 DNA is TGTGCCAGCAGCCGGGATGGGGATACGCAGTATTTT. Protein: CASSRDGDTQYF.

This clonotype was observed once. A far larger clone is just one base off, so this is likely a read error. The J gene is TRBJ2-7, the V gene TRBV7-6, with 8 bases fitting TRBD2. Germline CDR1 reads SGHVS; CDR2 reads FNYEAQ. The CDR3 spans 15 residues. The chain's CDR3 is CASIVAGSSYNEQYF. The CDR3 DNA is TGTGCTAGCATAGTAGCGGGGAGCTCCTACAATGAGCAGTACTTC.

The rearrangement links TRBV10-3 to TRBJ1-6; 7 bases are a match to TRBD1. The V gene end was trimmed by 2 bases and the J gene end by 10 bases; junction bases not matched to a gene: 5. This CDR3 has 14 residues. In germline, CDR1 is ENHRY, CDR2 SYGVKD. CDR3 amino acids: CAISETGDRSPLHF. CDR3 sequence (DNA): TGTGCCATCAGTGAGACCGGGGACAGATCACCCCTCCACTTT.

This clonotype was counted ten times or more. The V call is TRBV5-1, the J call TRBJ2-7; D not resolved. The CDR3 is 12 residues long. From germline, CDR1 is SGHRS and CDR2 YFSETQ. Trimming stripped 1 base from V and 5 bases from J, with 7 bases between. The DNA for the CDR3 is TGCGCCAGCAGCTTGCTTTTCCACGAGCAGTACTTC. This gives the protein CASSLLFHEQYF.

This clonotype was seen many times. This sequence joins TRBV27 and TRBJ1-4, with 8 bases identical to TRBD1. The V segment lost 7 bases and the J segment 6 bases; nucleotides outside the gene matches: 4. This CDR3 contains 13 residues. Germline CDR1 reads MNHEY; CDR2 reads SMNVEV (reference sequence). The CDR3 spells CASTTGDHEKLFF. Written as DNA, the CDR3 is TGTGCCAGCACGACAGGGGATCATGAAAAACTGTTTTTT.

This clonotype was detected ten times or more. The gene calls are TRBV14 and TRBJ2-7; no definite D call. This CDR3 has 16 residues. The ends were cut back, 4 bases at V and 0 bases at J, with 16 bases in the middle. In germline, CDR1 is SGHDN, CDR2 FVKESK. This chain's CDR3 is CASSPRDILGSYEQYF. CDR3 bases: TGTGCCAGCAGCCCAAGAGACATATTAGGCTCCTACGAGCAGTACTTC.

This clonotype appeared many times. The chain uses TRBV4-1 and TRBJ2-3, with TRBD1 identical over 7 bases. This CDR3 is 18 amino acids long. The germline V gene encodes CDR1 MGHRA and CDR2 YSYEKL. J lost 3 bases, V lost 1 base, and 13 bases had no gene match. CDR3 in DNA: TGCGCCAGCAGCCAAGTTCCTGGGACAGCAACAGAGACAGATACGCAGTATTTT. It is translated as CASSQVPGTATETDTQYF.

In its sample, this clonotype was seen many times. A junction boundary mismatches the germline segment, possibly from a read error. The chain combines TRBV3-1 with TRBJ1-2; D possibly corresponds to TRBD1 (6 bases). The germline V gene has CDR1 LGHDT and CDR2 YNNKEL (reference sequence). This CDR3 contains 13 residues. CDR3 sequence reads: CASSQPRGPDTAF. CDR3 in DNA: TGTGCCAGCAGCCAACCGCGGGGGCCCGATACAGCCTTC. The whole variable domain, filled in from reference TRBV3-1 and TRBJ1-2, reads DTAVSQTPKYLVTQMGNDKSIKCEQNLGHDTMYWYKQDSKKFLKIMFSYNNKELIINETVPNRFSPKSPDKAHLNLHINSLELGDSAVYFCASSQPRGPDTAFGSGTRLTVV.

The CDR3 region is CASSFERGPQETQYF. As DNA, the CDR3 is TGTGCCAGCAGCTTCGAGCGGGGCCCTCAAGAGACCCAGTACTTC. V gene TRBV7-2 combines with J gene TRBJ2-5; 7 bases line up with TRBD2. This CDR3 comprises 15 residues. V shed 3 bases, J shed 2 bases, and the junction held 6 bases outside the gene matches. Per the germline V gene, CDR1 is SGHTA and CDR2 is FQGNSA.

This chain joins TRBV12-3 or TRBV12-4 and TRBJ2-5; perhaps TRBD2 as D (5 bases). Trimming took off 5 bases at V and 2 bases at J, with 12 bases between the two ends. The CDR3 is made up of 14 amino acids. CDR3 sequence reads: CASSPRTGQETQYF. In DNA, the CDR3 is TGTGCCAGCAGTCCGCGGACGGGGCAAGAGACCCAGTACTTC.

This clonotype was recorded many times. The chain combines TRBV30 with TRBJ2-2, with D unclear. The CDR3 sequence is 14 residues long. The V and J ends lost 1 base and 1 base respectively, with 7 bases between them. Germline values: CDR1 GTSNPN, CDR2 SVGIG (reference sequence). CDR3 amino acids: CAWSASGNTGELFF. The CDR3 DNA sequence: TGTGCCTGGAGTGCCTCAGGGAACACCGGGGAGCTGTTTTTT.

At least ten counts were recorded for this clonotype. The chain joins TRBV20-1 to TRBJ2-7; 9 bases match TRBD1. This CDR3 has 13 amino acids. Germline CDR1 reads DFQATT; CDR2 reads SNEGSKA (reference sequence). Trimming took 5 bases from V and 7 from J; bases not matched to a gene: 9. CDR3: CSAPRQGGREQYF. Here the CDR3 DNA reads TGCAGTGCTCCCCGACAGGGGGGACGGGAGCAGTACTTC.

At least ten counts were recorded for this clonotype. The V and J genes are TRBV13 and TRBJ1-5; D is undetermined. Trimming shortened V by 3 bases and J by 6 bases, and 0 bases separated the two germline ends. Germline V lookup: CDR1 PRHDT, CDR2 FYEKMQ (reference sequence). The CDR3 spans 10 residues. Here the CDR3 reads CASSFQPQHF. The CDR3 coding sequence is TGTGCCAGCAGCTTTCAGCCCCAGCATTTT.

This clonotype was detected many times. This rearrangement joins TRBV5-1 to TRBJ2-1; 7 nucleotides agree with TRBD2. The CDR3 runs 14 residues. Germline CDR1 SGHRS, CDR2 YFSETQ. The ends lost 4 bases at V and 7 bases at J; junction bases unmatched: 8. CDR3 nucleotides: TGCGCCAGCAGCCTTCTGACTAGCTCGAATGAGCAGTTCTTC. Its translation: CASSLLTSSNEQFF. The variable domain in full, with the rest retrieved from reference TRBV5-1 and TRBJ2-1, is KAGVTQTPRYLIKTRGQQVTLSCSPISGHRSVSWYQQTPGQGLQFLFEYFSETQRNKGNFPGRFSGRQFSNSRSEMNVSTLELGDSALYLCASSLLTSSNEQFFGPGTRLTVL.

This clonotype was counted many times. The V call is TRBV24-1, the J call TRBJ2-3; D is uncertain. Deletions cut 3 bases from V and 7 bases from J, with 7 bases between. The germline CDR1 and CDR2 sequences are KGHDR and SFDVKD. This CDR3 has 12 residues. The CDR3 region is CATSDTRNTQYF. The DNA of the CDR3 is TGTGCCACCAGTGATACCCGGAATACGCAGTATTTT.

The table lists this clonotype with many counts. This chain connects TRBV12-3 or TRBV12-4 to TRBJ2-5, with 9 bases identical to TRBD1. The V gene end was trimmed by 3 bases and the J gene end by 4 bases; junction bases not matched to a gene: 3. The length of the CDR3 is 14 residues. This CDR3 is CASSFMTGGETQYF. The CDR3, as DNA: TGTGCCAGCAGTTTTATGACAGGGGGAGAGACCCAGTACTTC.

Notes on this clonotype: This probably arose from a read error, given a far larger clone one base away. This rearrangement joins TRBV7-8 to TRBJ1-1; possibly TRBD1 for D (6 bases). The CDR3 totals 15 residues. The V and J ends lost 5 bases and 1 base respectively, with 14 bases between them. Per germline, CDR1 SGHVS and CDR2 FQNEAQ. The CDR3 here is CASSRGGATNTEAFF. The CDR3 DNA reads TGTGCCAGCAGCCGTGGGGGGGCTACGAACACTGAAGCTTTCTTT. Based on the CDR3 plus reference TRBV7-8 and TRBJ1-1, the full variable domain is GAGVSQSPRYKVAKRGQDVALRCDPISGHVSLFWYQQALGQGPEFLTYFQNEAQLDKSGLPSDRFFAERPEGSVSTLKIQRTQQEDSAVYLCASSRGGATNTEAFFGQGTRLTVV.

The chain uses TRBV5-3 and TRBJ2-2; D is uncertain. TRBV5-3 is an ORF, with its function uncertain. This CDR3 region has 15 residues. V was clipped by 8 bases and J by 7 bases, with 21 bases between them. The CDR3 bases are TGTGCCAGCACCACCCTGGGCCTCGCCGGCGGGGAGCTGTTTTTT. As protein: CASTTLGLAGGELFF.

This clonotype was observed many times. The chain carries TRBV4-1 and TRBJ2-1; TRBD1 aligns across 11 bases. Germline V gene lookup returns CDR1 MGHRA and CDR2 YSYEKL. The CDR3 has 17 residues. V was pared by 3 bases and J by 3 bases, with 7 bases of the junction left unmatched. Here the CDR3 reads CASSQTPGQGVYNEQFF. The CDR3, as DNA: TGCGCCAGCAGCCAGACCCCGGGACAGGGGGTCTACAATGAGCAGTTCTTC.

This clonotype was seen repeatedly, ten times or more. The chain has TRBV12-3 or TRBV12-4 and TRBJ1-4; D might be TRBD1 (5 bases). V was pared by 1 base and J by 4 bases, with 13 bases between. The CDR3 extends over 16 amino acids. CDR3 protein: CASSLDAPGGNEKLFF. CDR3 bases: TGTGCCAGCAGTTTAGACGCCCCTGGGGGTAATGAAAAACTGTTTTTT.

This clonotype has a count of ten or more. This sequence joins TRBV10-3 and TRBJ2-1, with D unresolved. From germline, CDR1 is ENHRY and CDR2 SYGVKD. Trimming cost V 4 bases and J 0 bases, with 19 bases left between them. The CDR3 spans 18 residues. In DNA, the CDR3 is TGTGCCATCAGTGGCCCGGATTCTGATAAGAGCTCCTACAATGAGCAGTTCTTC. Translation: CAISGPDSDKSSYNEQFF.

This sequence joins TRBV30 and TRBJ1-2; D not resolved. With 5 bases removed from V and 8 bases from J, the gap between germline ends came to 12 bases. Germline CDR1 GTSNPN, CDR2 SVGIG (reference sequence). The CDR3 is made up of 11 amino acids. As DNA, the CDR3 is TGTGCCTGGGCGTCCTGGGGAGGCTACACCTTC. Its protein product is CAWASWGGYTF.